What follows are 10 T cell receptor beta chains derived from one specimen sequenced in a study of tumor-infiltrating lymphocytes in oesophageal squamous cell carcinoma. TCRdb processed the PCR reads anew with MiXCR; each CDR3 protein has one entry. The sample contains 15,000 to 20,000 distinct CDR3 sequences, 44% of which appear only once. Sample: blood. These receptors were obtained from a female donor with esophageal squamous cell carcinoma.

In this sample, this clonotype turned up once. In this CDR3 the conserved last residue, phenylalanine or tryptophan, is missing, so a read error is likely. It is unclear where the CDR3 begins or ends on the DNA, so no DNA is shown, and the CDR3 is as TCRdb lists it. CDR3 amino acids: CATRMRTEKMSSSSGQ. V usage is TRBV24-1 and J usage is TRBJ1-1; TRBD1, as called in the table, went unchecked against the DNA. The germline gives CDR1 KGHDR, CDR2 SFDVKD. The CDR3 is made up of 16 amino acids, end residues included.

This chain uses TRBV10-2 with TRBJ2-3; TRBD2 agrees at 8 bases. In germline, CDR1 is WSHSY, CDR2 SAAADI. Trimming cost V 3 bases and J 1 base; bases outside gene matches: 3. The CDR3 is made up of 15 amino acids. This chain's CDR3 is CASSDKRERTDTQYF. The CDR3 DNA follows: TGCGCCAGCAGTGATAAGCGGGAGCGCACAGATACGCAGTATTTT.

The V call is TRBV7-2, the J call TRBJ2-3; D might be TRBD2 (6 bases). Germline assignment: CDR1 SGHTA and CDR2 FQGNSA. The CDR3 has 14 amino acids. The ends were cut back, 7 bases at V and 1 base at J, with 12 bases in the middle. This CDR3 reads CASNPEGRTDTQYF. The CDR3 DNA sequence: TGTGCCAGCAACCCGGAGGGCCGCACAGATACGCAGTATTTT.

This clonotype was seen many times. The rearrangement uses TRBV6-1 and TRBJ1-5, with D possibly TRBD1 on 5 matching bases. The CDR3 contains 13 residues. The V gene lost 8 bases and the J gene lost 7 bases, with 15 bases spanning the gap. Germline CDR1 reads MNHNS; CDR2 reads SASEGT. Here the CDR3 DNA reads TGTGCCAGCTCTTCCGGGGACGCCCAGCCCCAGCATTTT. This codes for CASSSGDAQPQHF.

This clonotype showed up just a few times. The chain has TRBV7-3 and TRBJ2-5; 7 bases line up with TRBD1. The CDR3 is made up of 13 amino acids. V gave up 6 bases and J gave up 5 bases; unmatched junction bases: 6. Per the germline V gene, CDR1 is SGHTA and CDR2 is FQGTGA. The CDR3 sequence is CASSLQGSETQYF. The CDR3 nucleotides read TGTGCCAGCAGTTTACAGGGGAGTGAGACCCAGTACTTC.

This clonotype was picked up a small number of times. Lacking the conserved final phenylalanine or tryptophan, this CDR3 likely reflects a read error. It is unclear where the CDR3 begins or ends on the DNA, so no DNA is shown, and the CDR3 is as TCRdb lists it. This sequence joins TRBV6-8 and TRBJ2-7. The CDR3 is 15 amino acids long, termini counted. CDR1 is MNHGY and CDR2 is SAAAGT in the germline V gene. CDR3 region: CASTERQTYGYTFGS.

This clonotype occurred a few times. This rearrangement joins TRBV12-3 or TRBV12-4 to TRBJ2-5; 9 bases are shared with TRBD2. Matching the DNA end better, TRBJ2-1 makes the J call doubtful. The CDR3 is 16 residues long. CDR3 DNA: TGTGCCAGCAGTTCTCTCATAGCGGGAGCGGGATATGAGCAGTTCTTC. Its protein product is CASSSLIAGAGYEQFF.

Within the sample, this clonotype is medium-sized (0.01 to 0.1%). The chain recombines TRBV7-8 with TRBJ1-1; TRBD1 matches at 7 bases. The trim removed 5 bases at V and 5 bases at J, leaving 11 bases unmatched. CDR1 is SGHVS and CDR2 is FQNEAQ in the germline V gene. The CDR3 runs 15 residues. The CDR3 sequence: CASSHRGQRDTEAFF. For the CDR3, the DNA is TGTGCCAGCAGCCATAGGGGACAGAGGGATACTGAAGCTTTCTTT.

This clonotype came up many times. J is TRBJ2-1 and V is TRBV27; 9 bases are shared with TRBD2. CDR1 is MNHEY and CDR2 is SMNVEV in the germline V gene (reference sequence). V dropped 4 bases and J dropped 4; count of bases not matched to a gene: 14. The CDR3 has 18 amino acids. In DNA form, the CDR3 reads TGTGCCAGCAGTTCCCAAATCCAATCGGGACTAGCTTACAATGAGCAGTTCTTC. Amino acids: CASSSQIQSGLAYNEQFF.

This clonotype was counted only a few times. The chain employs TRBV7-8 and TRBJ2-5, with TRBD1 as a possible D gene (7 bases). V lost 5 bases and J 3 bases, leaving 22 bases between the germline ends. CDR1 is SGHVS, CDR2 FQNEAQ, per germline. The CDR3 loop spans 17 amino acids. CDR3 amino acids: CASSIIQYRGGEETQYF. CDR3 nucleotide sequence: TGTGCCAGCAGCATAATCCAATACAGGGGCGGGGAAGAGACCCAGTACTTC.